Described below is a single T cell receptor (beta chain) sequence and its context. Trimming removed 3 bases at V and 4 bases at J, with 7 bases between. CDR1 is WNHNN, CDR2 SYGVQD, per germline (reference sequence). The CDR3 length is 13 residues. This sample is part of a study of T cell repertoires and Cas9 in healthy adults. Here immunoSEQ multiplex PCR was the method, and the copy in TCRdb shows in-frame clones only, minus some. The repertoire holds some 15,000 clones, with 75% to 90% as singletons. Sequenced: Tregs (CD4+, CD25+, CD127-, CD137-, CD154-) from PBMCs; culture status not recorded. This receptor was taken from a human donor in good health. The chain links TRBV10-1 to TRBJ1-5, with D unresolved. The CDR3 DNA reads TGCGCCAGCAGTGAAGAGGGAAATCAGCCCCAGCATTTT. Translating it yields CASSEEGNQPQHF.